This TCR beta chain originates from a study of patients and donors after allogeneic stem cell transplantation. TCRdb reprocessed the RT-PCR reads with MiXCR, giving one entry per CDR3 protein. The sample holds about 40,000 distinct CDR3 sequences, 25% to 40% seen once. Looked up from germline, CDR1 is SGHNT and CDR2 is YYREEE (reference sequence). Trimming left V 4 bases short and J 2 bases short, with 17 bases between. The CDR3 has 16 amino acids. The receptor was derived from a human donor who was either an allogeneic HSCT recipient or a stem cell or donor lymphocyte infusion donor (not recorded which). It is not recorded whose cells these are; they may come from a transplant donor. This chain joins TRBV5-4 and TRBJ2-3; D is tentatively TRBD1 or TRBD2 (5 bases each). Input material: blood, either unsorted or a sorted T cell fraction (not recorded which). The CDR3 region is CASSPDHEGPTDTQYF. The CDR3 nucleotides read TGTGCCAGCAGCCCGGATCATGAGGGGCCCACAGATACGCAGTATTTT.